This T cell receptor beta chain was recorded in a study of cytomegalovirus exposure and HLA in healthy donors. Method: immunoSEQ multiplex PCR; TCRdb's copy keeps in-frame clones and lacks some. The sample lists under 200,000 clones; roughly nine tenths were seen once. Of note for this clone: The antigen is not known.

Broader study findings: The study flagged about 150 TCR beta chains as cytomegalovirus-associated.

Sample: PBMCs. This sequence originates from a woman between 18 and 29 years old in good health and CMV-seropositive.

This CDR3 reads CASGTSSSYEQYF. DNA of the CDR3: TGTGCCAGCGGGACTTCAAGCTCCTACGAGCAGTACTTC. V is TRBV27 and J is TRBJ2-7, with D possibly being TRBD2 (6 bases). The CDR3 has 13 residues. Germline-derived CDR1 and CDR2 are MNHEY and SMNVEV (reference sequence). Trimming left V 8 bases short and J 0 bases short, with 11 bases between.